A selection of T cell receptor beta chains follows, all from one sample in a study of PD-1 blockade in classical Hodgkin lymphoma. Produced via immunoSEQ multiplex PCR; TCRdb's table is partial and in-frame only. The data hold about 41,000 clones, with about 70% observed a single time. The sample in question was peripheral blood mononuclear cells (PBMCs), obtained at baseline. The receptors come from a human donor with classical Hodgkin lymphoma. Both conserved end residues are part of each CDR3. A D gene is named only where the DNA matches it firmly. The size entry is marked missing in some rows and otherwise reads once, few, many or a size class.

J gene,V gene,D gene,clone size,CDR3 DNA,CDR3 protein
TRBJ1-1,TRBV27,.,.,TGTGCCAGCAGTTGGGGGCACAGGGCCCCCGGCACTGAAGCTTTCTTT,CASSWGHRAPGTEAFF
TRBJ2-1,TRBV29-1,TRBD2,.,TGCAGCGTTGGACTAGCGGCTACGGGGGGCGAGCAGTTCTTC,CSVGLAATGGEQFF
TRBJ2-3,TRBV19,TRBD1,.,TGTGCCAGTAGTGACAGGGTCACAGATACGCAGTATTTT,CASSDRVTDTQYF
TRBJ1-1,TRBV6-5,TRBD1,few,TGTGCCAGCAGTTATGCCGGGACAGGGGTCACTGAAGCTTTCTTT,CASSYAGTGVTEAFF
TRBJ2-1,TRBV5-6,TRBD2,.,TGTGCCAGCAGGCCGGGAGGAGGCAATGAGCAGTTCTTC,CASRPGGGNEQFF
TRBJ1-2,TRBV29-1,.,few,TGCAGCGTTGAGGGCGGAGCAGCTGGCTACACCTTC,CSVEGGAAGYTF
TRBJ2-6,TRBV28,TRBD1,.,TGTGCCAGCAGTTTCACCCGGACAGGGGCCACGACTGGGGCCAACGTCCTGACTTTC,CASSFTRTGATTGANVLTF
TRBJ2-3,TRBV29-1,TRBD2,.,TGCAGCGTTCCCGGACTAGCGGGAGGGCCGACAGATACGCAGTATTTT,CSVPGLAGGPTDTQYF
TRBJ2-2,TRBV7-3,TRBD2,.,TGTGCCAGCAGCTTAAGGGGACTAGCGGGAGGGCCGTCCGGGGAGCTGTTTTTT,CASSLRGLAGGPSGELFF
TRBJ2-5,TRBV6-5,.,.,TGTGCCAGCAGCCCCACAGTTCTGCAAGAGACCCAGTACTTC,CASSPTVLQETQYF
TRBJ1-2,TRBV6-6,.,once,TGTGCCAGCAGTATCAGGGAGGACTATGGCTACACCTTC,CASSIREDYGYTF
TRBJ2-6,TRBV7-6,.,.,TGTGCCAGCAGCCCACTCTCCGGGACCAACGTCCTGACTTTC,CASSPLSGTNVLTF
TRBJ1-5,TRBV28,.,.,TGTGCCAGCAGTCCACAGGGAGGGCATGGCAATCAGCCCCAGCATTTT,CASSPQGGHGNQPQHF
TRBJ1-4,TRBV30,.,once,TGTGCCTGGAGCACGACGGGACGGTCGAATGAAAAACTGTTTTTT,CAWSTTGRSNEKLFF
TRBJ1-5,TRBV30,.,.,TGTGCCTGTGACAGTAGAAGGAATCAGCCCCAGCATTTT,CACDSRRNQPQHF
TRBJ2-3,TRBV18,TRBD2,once,TGTGCCAGCTCACCATCCGAGGGTAGCGGGAGGGATTTT,CASSPSEGSGRDF
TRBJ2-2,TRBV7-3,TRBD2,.,TGTGCCAGCAGCTTAAATCGGAGCGGGAGGTCTCCTTTGGACACCGGGGAGCTGTTTTTT,CASSLNRSGRSPLDTGELFF
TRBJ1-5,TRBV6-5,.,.,TGTGCCAGCAGTGAAGCTCTTGGCGCAGGGCAGCATTTT,CASSEALGAGQHF
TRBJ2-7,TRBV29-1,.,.,TGCAGCGCCAATATCAGGGGGGGTACCTACGAGCAGTACTTC,CSANIRGGTYEQYF
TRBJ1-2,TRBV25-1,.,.,TGTGCCAGCAGCGAAAGGGGTTCTTCGGGCTACACCTTC,CASSERGSSGYTF
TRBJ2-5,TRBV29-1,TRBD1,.,TGCAGCGTTGAAGATACGACAGGGCGGCAAGAGACCCAGTACTTC,CSVEDTTGRQETQYF
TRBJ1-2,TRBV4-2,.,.,TGTGCCAGCAGCCAAGATCTGGAATATGGCTACACCTTC,CASSQDLEYGYTF
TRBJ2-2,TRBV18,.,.,TGTGCCAGCTCACCACCGGCGAGGAGCACCGGGGAGCTGTTTTTT,CASSPPARSTGELFF
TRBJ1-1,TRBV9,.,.,TGTGCCAGCAGCGCCGATTCCGGGCCCCTCAGCGCTGAAGCTTTCTTT,CASSADSGPLSAEAFF
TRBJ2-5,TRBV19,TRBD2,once,TGTGCCAGTAGTATACGGGCGGGAGGACTAGCGGGTTTGTACCAAGAGACCCAGTACTTC,CASSIRAGGLAGLYQETQYF
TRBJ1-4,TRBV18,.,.,TGTGCCAGCTCACCCCAACTTGCAACTAATGAAAAACTGTTTTTT,CASSPQLATNEKLFF
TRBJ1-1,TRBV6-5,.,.,TGTGCCAGCAGCCCCACAGGGAACACTGAAGCTTTCTTT,CASSPTGNTEAFF
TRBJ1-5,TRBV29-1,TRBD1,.,TGCAGCGTCACGGAGGGGGCGAGTAGCAATCAGCCCCAGCATTTT,CSVTEGASSNQPQHF
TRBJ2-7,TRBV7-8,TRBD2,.,TGTGCCAGCAGCTTCACTAGCGCCTACGAGCAGTACTTC,CASSFTSAYEQYF
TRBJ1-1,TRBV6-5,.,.,TGTGCCAGCAGTTACCAGGGTCGCACTGAAGCTTTCTTT,CASSYQGRTEAFF
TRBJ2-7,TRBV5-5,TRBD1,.,TGTGCCAGCAGCTTTACCGCGGGACAGGGGTCCCACGAGCAGTACTTC,CASSFTAGQGSHEQYF
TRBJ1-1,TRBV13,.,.,TGTGCCAGCAGCTTGGATAATAGGGACACTGAAGCTTTCTTT,CASSLDNRDTEAFF
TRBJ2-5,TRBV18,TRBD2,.,TGTGCCAGCTCACCACCGTCGGCTAGCGGAATAGGGACCCAGTACTTC,CASSPPSASGIGTQYF
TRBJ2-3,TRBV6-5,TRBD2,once,TGTGCCAGCAGTTACTCCGGGGGGGATACGCAGTATTTT,CASSYSGGDTQYF
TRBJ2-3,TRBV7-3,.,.,TGTGCCAGCACCCAGGGGGGGAGTACAGATACGCAGTATTTT,CASTQGGSTDTQYF
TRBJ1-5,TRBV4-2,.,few,TGTGCCAGCAGCCAAGATTGGGACGGAGATCAGCCCCAGCATTTT,CASSQDWDGDQPQHF
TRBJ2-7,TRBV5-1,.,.,TGCGCCAGCAGCTCGATGGGGGGCGGAACCTACGAGCAGTACTTC,CASSSMGGGTYEQYF